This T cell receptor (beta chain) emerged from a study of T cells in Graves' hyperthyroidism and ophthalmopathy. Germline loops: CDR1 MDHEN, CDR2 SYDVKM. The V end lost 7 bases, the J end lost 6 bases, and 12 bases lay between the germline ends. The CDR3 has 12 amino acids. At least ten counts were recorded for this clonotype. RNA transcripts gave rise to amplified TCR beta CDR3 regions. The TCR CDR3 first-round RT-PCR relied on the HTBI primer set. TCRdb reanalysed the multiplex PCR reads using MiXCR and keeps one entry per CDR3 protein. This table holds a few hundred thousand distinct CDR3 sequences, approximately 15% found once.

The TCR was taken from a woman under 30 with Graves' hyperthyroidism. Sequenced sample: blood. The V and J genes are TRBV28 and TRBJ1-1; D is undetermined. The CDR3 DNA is TGTGCCAGCACCCACATGTTCTCTGAAGCTTTCTTT. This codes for CASTHMFSEAFF. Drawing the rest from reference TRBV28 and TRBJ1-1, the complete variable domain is DVKVTQSSRYLVKRTGEKVFLECVQDMDHENMFWYRQDPGLGLRLIYFSYDVKMKEKGDIPEGYSVSREKKERFSLILESASTNQTSMYLCASTHMFSEAFFGQGTRLTVV.